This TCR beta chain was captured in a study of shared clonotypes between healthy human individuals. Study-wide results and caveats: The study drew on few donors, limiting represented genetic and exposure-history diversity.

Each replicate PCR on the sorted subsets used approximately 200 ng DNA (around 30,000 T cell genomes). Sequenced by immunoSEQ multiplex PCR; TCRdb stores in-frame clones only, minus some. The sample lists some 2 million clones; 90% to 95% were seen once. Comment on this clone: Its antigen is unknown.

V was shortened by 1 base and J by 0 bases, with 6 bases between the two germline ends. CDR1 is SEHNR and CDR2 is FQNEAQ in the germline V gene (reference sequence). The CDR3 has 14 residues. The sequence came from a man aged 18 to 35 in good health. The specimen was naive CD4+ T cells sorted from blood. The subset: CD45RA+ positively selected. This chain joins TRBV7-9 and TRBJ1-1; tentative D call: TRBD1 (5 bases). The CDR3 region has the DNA TGTGCCAGCAGCTTAGAGGGGATGAACACTGAAGCTTTCTTT. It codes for CASSLEGMNTEAFF.